Detailed here is one TCR beta chain. Its antigen has not been determined. Base quality data are lacking; no much larger clone is found one base away. Genomic DNA was extracted from sorted cells for sequencing of the TCRbeta CDR3 region. TCRbeta CDR3 regions were sequenced using the immunoSEQ Assay. TCRdb retrieved this table from immuneACCESS and kept in-frame rearrangements only. Not all clones are present; in checked studies, unresolved V genes account for under half, and no reason is known for the remainder. The sample table shows 75,000 to 95,000 clones, and about 91% are seen once. The top ten clones comprise roughly 0.5% of the sample. This entry comes from a study of OX40 agonist ivuxolimab in advanced cancers. Study-level background: Ivuxolimab was an agonistic, fully human IgG2 monoclonal antibody directed against OX40 (CD134), a costimulatory receptor. Intravenous ivuxolimab was administered to patients every 2 weeks at six dose levels: 0.01, 0.1, 0.3, 1.5, 3 and 10 mg/kg. Of the 50 or so patients in dose escalation, about 20 had hepatocellular carcinoma, some 15 had melanoma, 9 had renal cell carcinoma and 9 had head and neck cancer. A male proportion of under 85% and a mean age of around 60 years, ranging from 23 to 79, were recorded for the dose-escalation cohort. Patients were allowed to have had prior anti-PD-1, anti-PD-L1 or anti-CTLA-4 therapy, and approximately 39% of the dose-escalation patients had been treated with checkpoint inhibitors. Partial responses occurred in three dose-escalation patients: two with cutaneous melanoma and one with hepatocellular carcinoma. Peripheral TCRbeta sequencing was intended to test whether TCR sequence diversity was altered and clonal T-cell expansion was caused by ivuxolimab. The paper covers the monotherapy dose-escalation part of the phase I ivuxolimab trial, which included N of about 51 patients.

Looking up the germline V gene yields CDR1 MNHNS and CDR2 SASEGT. V has 4 bases trimmed and J has 0 bases trimmed; junction bases matching no gene number 2. The CDR3 holds 15 amino acids from the cysteine to the phenylalanine. Only the CDR3 portion is preserved as DNA: 45 bases, with reading frame beginning at the first base. What the study reported, not specific to this receptor: The antigen specificity of the clonally expanded peripheral T cells was not determined. After ivuxolimab, CD8+ T cells had more expanded clones than CD4+ T cells on average. At doses from 0.1 to 3.0 mg/kg, clonal expansion was seen in both CD4+ and CD8+ blood T cells between baseline and week 6. In the 0.1-3.0 mg/kg groups, partial responders had among the lowest normalized peripheral clonal expansion, particularly in CD8+ T cells. Low levels of normalized T-cell clonal expansion were also seen in some nonresponding patients.

Patients with a history of autoimmune disease or receiving systemic immunosuppression were excluded from the trial. Peripheral blood for TCR sequencing was collected from all dose cohorts at baseline, on cycle 4 day 1, and on cycle 7 day 1. Samples were obtained from an open-label, multicenter, first-in-human phase I dose-escalation trial of ivuxolimab. Adults with locally advanced or metastatic melanoma, renal cell carcinoma, hepatocellular carcinoma or head and neck squamous cell carcinoma were enrolled in the trial. Before TCR sequencing, CD4+ T cells and CD8+ T cells from peripheral blood were sorted into separate populations.

The chain is made from TRBV6-1 and TRBJ1-3; 8 bases in the middle match TRBD1. The specimen was CD4+ or CD8+ T cells sorted from blood, collected in a trial of the OX40 agonist ivuxolimab. The clonotype comes from an adult with an advanced solid tumor such as melanoma, head and neck, liver or kidney cancer. The encoded CDR3 is CASSGQGSSGNTIYF. The nucleotide sequence reads as follows: TGTGCCAGCAGTGGACAGGGGAGCTCTGGAAACACCATATATTTT.